This T cell receptor (beta chain) comes out of a study of cytomegalovirus exposure and HLA in healthy donors. V lost 0 bases and J lost 8, with 11 bases in between. This CDR3 has 15 amino acids. CDR1 is LGHNA and CDR2 is YSLEER in the germline V gene. The PCR used 60 Vbeta and 13 Jbeta primers. Profiling relied on immunoSEQ multiplex PCR, and the TCRdb table lists in-frame clones only, not all of them. The top ten clones hold under 7% of a sample with roughly 150,000 clones, under 85% of them seen once. This receptor was taken from a woman aged 18-29 years in good health and CMV-seropositive. V gene TRBV4-3 combines with J gene TRBJ1-6, with no clear D. Material: PBMCs. Written as DNA, the CDR3 is TGCGCCAGCAGCCAAGATTACGGGGAGGATTCACCCCTCCACTTT. Translated: CASSQDYGEDSPLHF.